The clone carrying this TCR beta chain was seen more than once but under ten times. The antigen is not known. This sample stems from a study of identical twins' blood T cells. Whole-study context: About 50 million reads came from some 12 libraries, six alpha, six beta.

Germline-derived CDR1 and CDR2 are MNHNY and SVGAGI (reference sequence). The CDR3 loop spans 15 amino acids. J gave up 1 base and V 6 bases, and 5 bases lay outside the gene matches. Overall study findings and caveats: Abundant TCRbeta CDR3s overlapped more between twins than with unrelated donors. Environmental influences on twin similarity could not be excluded.

One entry per CDR3 protein, called by TCRdb with MiXCR from the 5' RACE reads. The profile shows roughly 380,000 distinct CDR3 sequences, about 28% of them singletons. The origin of this receptor is a woman aged 18-49 years in good health. The sequencing input was PBMCs. This chain links TRBV6-6 with TRBJ1-2; 10 nucleotides agree with TRBD1. The CDR3 sequence: CASSPGTGDNYGYTF. In DNA form, the CDR3 reads TGTGCCAGCAGCCCCGGGACAGGGGATAACTATGGCTACACCTTC.